This TCR beta chain was obtained from a study of T-cell memory formation after mild COVID-19. The CDR3 runs to 14 residues. The germline gives CDR1 SGHRS, CDR2 YFSETQ. V lost 3 bases and J 2 bases, leaving 10 bases between the germline ends. TCRdb itself ran the 5' RACE reads through MiXCR, one entry per CDR3 protein. The sample includes some 210,000 distinct CDR3 sequences, 15% to 20% of them seen just once. Study-level points and caveats: CD4+ bias marked clones expanding day 15 to 37, unlike balanced contracting clones. Several responding clones turned up in pre-infection memory, indicating that cross-reactive memory may have taken part.

This clonotype turned up a few times. Its antigen is as yet unknown. The rearrangement uses TRBV5-1 and TRBJ2-3; no definite D call. The clonotype was recovered from an adult woman who had mild COVID-19 (a few samples of this study predate the infection). Cell type and time point are not known. The sequenced sample consisted of PBMCs or a T cell subset sorted from them (not recorded which). The CDR3 loop is CASSSSGVTDTQYF. CDR3 nucleotide sequence: TGCGCCAGCAGCTCCTCGGGTGTCACAGATACGCAGTATTTT.